This TCR beta chain was documented in a study of tumor-infiltrating lymphocytes in primary liver carcinoma. TCR beta cDNA was reverse-transcribed from roughly 520 ng of total RNA. The reaction used a constant-region primer and ProtoScript II reverse transcriptase. Nested multiplex PCR, run for three rounds with slightly modified ARM-PCR, yielded TCR beta libraries. The first two PCR rounds, nine to ten cycles each, used TRBV1-TRBV30 forward primers and a C-beta reverse primer. TCRdb independently ran MiXCR on the multiplex PCR reads; one entry per CDR3 protein. The sample carries about 180,000 distinct CDR3 sequences, 60% recorded once. Germline DNA was also extracted, while the blood RNA originated from unsorted whole blood. The patients lived with chronic HBV infection and had not yet received any treatment. V lost 2 bases and J 6 bases, leaving 18 bases between the germline ends. CDR1 is SGHDT and CDR2 is YYEEEE in the germline V gene. The CDR3 totals 15 residues.

V usage is TRBV5-6 and J usage is TRBJ2-7, with D perhaps matching TRBD1 or TRBD2 (5 bases each). Specimen: peripheral blood. The TCR originated in a man between 35 and 55 years old with primary liver carcinoma and hepatitis B virus infection. The CDR3 DNA reads as TGTGCCAGCAGCTTCCGGGATCAGGGACCGCCCGAGCAGTACTTC. As protein: CASSFRDQGPPEQYF.